This is a list of T cell receptor beta chains from one sample in a study of shared clonotypes between healthy human individuals. Generated by immunoSEQ multiplex PCR, the TCRdb table keeps only in-frame clones and is missing some. Among about 96,000 clones listed, almost 70% were seen once. The sequencing sample was made of memory CD8+ T cells sorted from blood. Receptor source: a man in his thirties or forties in good health. Each CDR3 is given with its conserved first and last residue. The D gene is left open where the match is weak. For some rows the clone size is stated as once, few or many, or as a class when expanded; others skip it.

v_gene	abundance	d_gene	j_gene	CDR3aa	CDR3nt
TRBV11-2	.	TRBD2	TRBJ2-5	CASSLWGLAGTKETQYF	TGTGCCAGCAGCCTATGGGGACTAGCGGGAACTAAAGAGACCCAGTACTTC
TRBV7-8	.	.	TRBJ1-3	CASSLPTTPAAGNTIYF	TGTGCCAGCAGCTTACCCACAACCCCAGCAGCAGGAAACACCATATATTTT
TRBV19	once	TRBD1	TRBJ2-6	CASSNPTGGPSGANVLTF	TGTGCCAGTAGTAATCCGACAGGGGGGCCCTCTGGGGCCAACGTCCTGACTTTC
TRBV28	.	.	TRBJ2-7	CASSLSAGGYEQYF	TGTGCCAGCAGTTTATCCGCAGGAGGTTACGAGCAGTACTTC
TRBV9	.	.	TRBJ2-1	CASSLDSGSYNEQFF	TGTGCCAGCAGCCTCGATAGCGGCTCCTACAATGAGCAGTTCTTC
TRBV18	.	.	TRBJ2-2	CASSGDSQTGELFF	TGTGCCAGCTCGGGGGACTCGCAAACCGGGGAGCTGTTTTTT
TRBV7-8	.	.	TRBJ2-7	CASSPPGQKPYEQYF	TGTGCCAGCAGCCCACCCGGACAGAAACCCTACGAGCAGTACTTC
TRBV7-9	.	.	TRBJ2-1	CASSFNDPNEQFF	TGTGCCAGCAGCTTCAACGACCCCAATGAGCAGTTCTTC
TRBV6-1	many	TRBD2	TRBJ2-7	CASSGQTSGSYEQYF	TGTGCCAGCAGTGGACAGACTAGCGGGAGCTACGAGCAGTACTTC
TRBV7-9	.	.	TRBJ2-3	CASSLAISGTDTQYF	TGTGCCAGCAGCTTAGCGATCTCGGGCACAGATACGCAGTATTTT
TRBV11-2	.	TRBD2	TRBJ2-1	CASRVAGAIYEQFF	TGTGCCAGCAGAGTAGCGGGAGCGATATATGAGCAGTTCTTC
TRBV6-5	many	.	TRBJ1-5	CASSASGQPQHF	TGTGCCAGCAGTGCCTCCGGGCAGCCCCAGCATTTT
TRBV2	few	.	TRBJ1-5	CASSDRTDNQPQHF	TGTGCCAGCAGTGATCGGACAGACAATCAGCCCCAGCATTTT
TRBV2	.	TRBD2	TRBJ2-7	CASSDPSGNLYEQYF	TGTGCCAGCAGTGATCCTAGCGGGAACCTCTACGAGCAGTACTTC
TRBV15	few	TRBD1	TRBJ1-1	CATSRERLGQGNTEAFF	TGTGCCACCAGCAGAGAAAGATTAGGACAGGGGAACACTGAAGCTTTCTTT
TRBV2	.	.	TRBJ1-2	CASNAGYNYGYTF	TGTGCCAGCAATGCGGGATATAACTATGGCTACACCTTC
TRBV2	.	.	TRBJ2-2	CASSELPTGELFF	TGTGCCAGCAGTGAACTACCCACCGGGGAGCTGTTTTTT
TRBV5-6	.	TRBD1	TRBJ2-3	CASSLVVRTGGPDTQYF	TGTGCCAGCAGCTTGGTTGTTAGGACAGGGGGCCCAGATACGCAGTATTTT
TRBV10-3	.	TRBD1	TRBJ2-1	CAISERDRGRTNEQFF	TGTGCCATCAGTGAACGCGACAGGGGTCGGACCAATGAGCAGTTCTTC
TRBV9	.	.	TRBJ2-2	CASSGPGTSGELFF	TGTGCCAGCAGCGGCCCCGGGACCTCCGGGGAGCTGTTTTTT
TRBV28	once	TRBD2	TRBJ2-7	CASSPDSGRASYEQYF	TGTGCCAGCAGTCCGGATAGCGGGAGGGCTTCCTACGAGCAGTACTTC
TRBV5-5	.	.	TRBJ2-7	CASSFGYSYEQYF	TGTGCCAGCAGCTTTGGCTACTCCTACGAGCAGTACTTC
TRBV9	.	TRBD1	TRBJ2-7	CASSLQGASYEQYF	TGTGCCAGCAGCTTACAGGGGGCTAGCTACGAGCAGTACTTC
TRBV7-2	.	.	TRBJ1-2	CASSFGGSYGYTF	TGTGCCAGCAGCTTTGGAGGGTCTTATGGCTACACCTTC
TRBV2	few	.	TRBJ1-2	CASTGEVGYTF	TGTGCCAGCACCGGAGAGGTCGGCTACACCTTC
TRBV2	.	TRBD1	TRBJ2-4	CASSEEQQGSNIQYF	TGTGCCAGCAGTGAGGAACAACAGGGGTCAAACATTCAGTACTTC
TRBV28	few	.	TRBJ1-2	CASSAQGYYGYTF	TGTGCCAGCAGCGCACAGGGCTACTATGGCTACACCTTC
TRBV20-1	.	.	TRBJ2-1	CSASNSYEQFF	TGCAGTGCTAGCAACTCCTATGAGCAGTTCTTC
TRBV5-6	.	TRBD1	TRBJ2-2	CASSLDDRGPIGELFF	TGTGCCAGCAGCTTGGATGACAGGGGGCCGATCGGGGAGCTGTTTTTT
TRBV28	.	TRBD1	TRBJ2-6	CASSLFLGQGASGANVLTF	TGTGCCAGCAGTTTATTTCTGGGACAGGGGGCATCTGGGGCCAACGTCCTGACTTTC
TRBV5-1	.	.	TRBJ1-3	CASSAQGSGNTIYF	TGCGCCAGCAGCGCACAGGGCTCGGGAAACACCATATATTTT
TRBV10-1	.	.	TRBJ2-3	CASSESNYHTDTQYF	TGCGCCAGCAGTGAGTCAAACTATCACACAGATACGCAGTATTTT
TRBV11-1	few	.	TRBJ1-1	CASRRSSLDTEAFF	TGTGCCAGCAGGCGAAGTTCCCTCGACACTGAAGCTTTCTTT
TRBV11-2	.	.	TRBJ2-7	CASSSRAASPYEQYF	TGTGCCAGCAGCTCACGAGCGGCCTCCCCCTACGAGCAGTACTTC
TRBV7-9	.	.	TRBJ2-7	CASSSLAEGTPYEQYF	TGTGCCAGCAGCTCGTTAGCGGAGGGCACTCCCTACGAGCAGTACTTC
TRBV19	.	.	TRBJ1-2	CASSGSPFGGADNYGYTF	TGTGCCAGTAGTGGTTCTCCCTTCGGTGGGGCGGATAACTATGGCTACACCTTC
TRBV6-1	.	.	TRBJ1-3	CASSELYGGNTIYF	TGTGCCAGCAGTGAACTCTATGGCGGAAACACCATATATTTT
TRBV27	.	.	TRBJ2-7	CASSLKGLGTYEQYF	TGTGCCAGCAGTTTGAAGGGTTTGGGCACCTACGAGCAGTACTTC
TRBV6-4	.	TRBD2	TRBJ2-7	CASSYLAGGEQYF	TGTGCCAGCAGTTACCTAGCGGGAGGCGAGCAGTACTTC
TRBV6-6	.	TRBD2	TRBJ2-5	CASSYRLAGRTQYF	TGTGCCAGCAGTTACCGACTAGCGGGTCGGACCCAGTACTTC
TRBV5-1	.	.	TRBJ1-2	CASSRGDRMGLDYGYTF	TGCGCCAGCAGCAGGGGAGACAGGATGGGACTCGACTATGGCTACACCTTC
TRBV5-5	few	.	TRBJ2-1	CASRYVGQYEQFF	TGTGCCAGCAGATATGTGGGTCAGTATGAGCAGTTCTTC
TRBV10-3	.	.	TRBJ1-3	CAISEWGALSSGNTIYF	TGTGCCATCAGTGAGTGGGGAGCACTGAGCTCTGGAAACACCATATATTTT
TRBV25-1	.	.	TRBJ2-2	CASSGRTDSNTGELFF	TGTGCCAGCAGTGGGAGGACAGACAGTAACACCGGGGAGCTGTTTTTT
TRBV29-1	.	TRBD2	TRBJ2-3	CSVEWSSGLDTQYF	TGCAGCGTTGAATGGTCTAGCGGGTTGGATACGCAGTATTTT
TRBV20-1	.	.	TRBJ2-1	CSVRGYNEQFF	TGCAGTGTGCGCGGATACAATGAGCAGTTCTTC